The next 2 T cell receptor beta chains were all read from a single sample in a study of blood T cell repertoires in COVID-19. This table comes from immunoSEQ multiplex PCR, and its TCRdb copy is limited to in-frame clones, with some not included. The table has over 250,000 clones, around 89% seen once; the top ten hold roughly 3.9%. Sequencing was done on a sample of peripheral blood. The receptors shown here come from a man aged 55 to 69 who had recovered from COVID-19.

The chain carries TRBV15 and TRBJ2-3, with D perhaps TRBD1 (7 bases). V was pared by 0 bases and J by 6 bases, with 16 bases between. The CDR3 length is 16 residues. Germline CDR1 and CDR2: LNHNV and YYDKDF (reference sequence). The CDR3 loop is CATSRERFSGGDTQYF. CDR3 bases: TGTGCCACCAGCAGAGAAAGGTTCTCAGGGGGGGATACGCAGTATTTT.

The genes are TRBV7-9 and TRBJ1-2; TRBD1 matches at 7 bases. From germline, CDR1 is SEHNR and CDR2 FQNEAQ (reference sequence). Losses at the gene ends were 7 bases for V and 2 bases for J; bases not matched to a gene: 13. The CDR3 consists of 16 residues. The CDR3 DNA reads as TGTGCCAGCATAACTGACAGGGCTGGACACAACTATGGCTACACCTTC. The encoded protein is CASITDRAGHNYGYTF.